This T cell receptor beta chain stems from a study of CDR3 diversity in severe acne. In this sample, this clonotype turned up many times. Trimming removed 5 bases from V and 2 bases from J, with 9 bases in between. The CDR3 is 13 amino acids. Germline CDR1 reads SGHTA; CDR2 reads FQGTGA. TCRdb independently ran MiXCR on the PCR reads; one entry per CDR3 protein. The sample lists roughly 100,000 distinct CDR3 sequences; more than 45% were seen once. This sequence joins TRBV7-3 and TRBJ1-2; maybe TRBD1 (5 bases). The source of this sequence is a male donor with acne. Sequencing was carried out using blood. This CDR3 is CASSKDRNYGYTF. The CDR3 region has the DNA TGTGCCAGCAGCAAAGACAGAAACTATGGCTACACCTTC.